The rows below give T cell receptor beta chains drawn from one sample of a study of beta chain features in type 1 diabetes. Some clones are missing from TCRdb's copy, which holds only in-frame ones; the method was immunoSEQ multiplex PCR. The profile shows about 160,000 clones, around 8% of them singletons. Sequencing used central memory CD4+ T cells from blood. The receptors derive from a man aged 18 to 29 in good health. Each CDR3 is given with its conserved first and last residue. Each record gives: J gene, clone size, V gene, D gene, CDR3 DNA, CDR3 protein. The D gene is left open where the match is weak. The size field is filled for only some rows; it gives once, few, many or a size class.

j_call: TRBJ2-7; clone_size: few; v_call: TRBV5-6; d_call: -; cdr3_nt: TGTGCCAGCAGCTTATATGACAGGACTTCCTCCTACGAGCAGTACTTC; cdr3_aa: CASSLYDRTSSYEQYF
j_call: TRBJ2-7; clone_size: few; v_call: TRBV7-9; d_call: -; cdr3_nt: TGTGCCAGCAGCCAGGACTCCACCTACGAGCAGTACTTC; cdr3_aa: CASSQDSTYEQYF
j_call: TRBJ1-2; clone_size: -; v_call: TRBV5-1; d_call: -; cdr3_nt: TGCGCCAGCAGCTTGGTAGCGGGCAATGGCTACACCTTC; cdr3_aa: CASSLVAGNGYTF
j_call: TRBJ1-5; clone_size: -; v_call: TRBV28; d_call: -; cdr3_nt: TGTGCCAGCAGTGAACGACAGGCGGATCAGCCCCAGCATTTT; cdr3_aa: CASSERQADQPQHF
j_call: TRBJ2-1; clone_size: -; v_call: TRBV7-3; d_call: -; cdr3_nt: TGTGCCAGCAGCCTTGCGTACGGGGATGAGCAGTTCTTC; cdr3_aa: CASSLAYGDEQFF
j_call: TRBJ2-5; clone_size: few; v_call: TRBV18; d_call: -; cdr3_nt: TGTGCCAGCTCACCAGGAGGCCAAGAGACCCAGTACTTC; cdr3_aa: CASSPGGQETQYF
j_call: TRBJ2-7; clone_size: -; v_call: TRBV15; d_call: -; cdr3_nt: TGTGCCACCAGCCATGTTACAGGGTACCGCGAGCAGTACTTC; cdr3_aa: CATSHVTGYREQYF
j_call: TRBJ1-1; clone_size: -; v_call: TRBV18; d_call: TRBD1; cdr3_nt: TGTGCCAGCTCATACACTCCTCCGGGACAGGGAGGAACTGAAGCTTTCTTT; cdr3_aa: CASSYTPPGQGGTEAFF
j_call: TRBJ2-3; clone_size: many; v_call: TRBV5-5; d_call: -; cdr3_nt: TGTGCCAGCAGCTTGGAACACCGAGGCGGAGAGCAGTATTTT; cdr3_aa: CASSLEHRGGEQYF
j_call: TRBJ2-7; clone_size: -; v_call: TRBV7-3; d_call: TRBD1; cdr3_nt: TGTGCCAGCAGCCCTAAGAATGACAGGGCCTACGAGCAGTACTTC; cdr3_aa: CASSPKNDRAYEQYF
j_call: TRBJ2-1; clone_size: few; v_call: TRBV2; d_call: TRBD2; cdr3_nt: TGTGCCAGCCTGAGACTAGCGGGGGCCTTTGAGCAGTTCTTC; cdr3_aa: CASLRLAGAFEQFF
j_call: TRBJ2-2; clone_size: few; v_call: TRBV4-2; d_call: TRBD1; cdr3_nt: TGTGCCAGCAGCCAAATCACAGGGGGCTACACCGGGGAGCTGTTTTTT; cdr3_aa: CASSQITGGYTGELFF
j_call: TRBJ1-1; clone_size: -; v_call: TRBV4-2; d_call: -; cdr3_nt: TGTGCCAGCAGCACCTACAGGCGGCTCACTGAAGCTTTCTTT; cdr3_aa: CASSTYRRLTEAFF
j_call: TRBJ1-1; clone_size: many; v_call: TRBV14; d_call: -; cdr3_nt: TGTGCCAGCAGCCAATTCACCGTAGCTGAAGCTTTCTTT; cdr3_aa: CASSQFTVAEAFF
j_call: TRBJ1-2; clone_size: -; v_call: TRBV7-2; d_call: TRBD1; cdr3_nt: TGTGCCAGCAGCTTAAACAGGGGCGACTATGGCTACACCTTC; cdr3_aa: CASSLNRGDYGYTF
j_call: TRBJ2-5; clone_size: few; v_call: TRBV6-5; d_call: -; cdr3_nt: TGTGCCAGCAGTTACCTAAGCGGGACACTACAAGAGACCCAGTACTTC; cdr3_aa: CASSYLSGTLQETQYF
j_call: TRBJ1-5; clone_size: few; v_call: TRBV30; d_call: TRBD1; cdr3_nt: TGTGCCTGGAGTAGACAGGGTAAAGAGCCCCAGCATTTT; cdr3_aa: CAWSRQGKEPQHF
j_call: TRBJ2-7; clone_size: few; v_call: TRBV7-3; d_call: TRBD2; cdr3_nt: TGTGCCAGCAGTATTAGCGGGAACTACGAGCAGTACTTC; cdr3_aa: CASSISGNYEQYF
j_call: TRBJ2-1; clone_size: few; v_call: TRBV19; d_call: -; cdr3_nt: TGTGCCAGTAGAGGGGTCTCCTACAATGAGCAGTTCTTC; cdr3_aa: CASRGVSYNEQFF
j_call: TRBJ2-3; clone_size: few; v_call: TRBV6-1; d_call: TRBD2; cdr3_nt: TGTGCCAGCAGTAGACTAGCGGCTAGCACAGATACGCAGTATTTT; cdr3_aa: CASSRLAASTDTQYF
j_call: TRBJ2-7; clone_size: few; v_call: TRBV7-9; d_call: -; cdr3_nt: TGTGCCAGCAGTCCCAGGGTTACCTACGAGCAGTACTTC; cdr3_aa: CASSPRVTYEQYF
j_call: TRBJ1-1; clone_size: few; v_call: TRBV19; d_call: TRBD1; cdr3_nt: TGTGCCAGTAGCCCTGGACAGGGGTGGACTGAAGCTTTCTTT; cdr3_aa: CASSPGQGWTEAFF
j_call: TRBJ2-1; clone_size: -; v_call: TRBV25-1; d_call: -; cdr3_nt: TGTGCCAGCAGTGAGACTAGTTTCAATGAGCAGTTCTTC; cdr3_aa: CASSETSFNEQFF
j_call: TRBJ1-5; clone_size: -; v_call: TRBV15; d_call: -; cdr3_nt: TGTGCCACCAGTCATAGAGGGCAATATAGCAATCAGCCCCAGCATTTT; cdr3_aa: CATSHRGQYSNQPQHF
j_call: TRBJ1-1; clone_size: many; v_call: TRBV4-3; d_call: -; cdr3_nt: TGCGCCAGCAGCCAAGATCCCGTCGGAGTCTTGAACACTGAAGCTTTCTTT; cdr3_aa: CASSQDPVGVLNTEAFF
j_call: TRBJ2-7; clone_size: -; v_call: TRBV28; d_call: -; cdr3_nt: TGTGCCAGCAGCCCGCTGGCAGGGTTTGTCCACGAGCAGTACTTC; cdr3_aa: CASSPLAGFVHEQYF
j_call: TRBJ2-3; clone_size: many; v_call: TRBV20-1; d_call: -; cdr3_nt: TGCAGTGCTTCGGGGGATACGCAGTATTTT; cdr3_aa: CSASGDTQYF
j_call: TRBJ1-2; clone_size: few; v_call: TRBV2; d_call: -; cdr3_nt: TGTGCCAGCAGGACGGACTACTCCCCTCAGAATGGCTACACCTTC; cdr3_aa: CASRTDYSPQNGYTF
j_call: TRBJ2-3; clone_size: few; v_call: TRBV4-2; d_call: TRBD2; cdr3_nt: TGTGCCAGCAGCCAGGAGGGACTAACCGACGGGGGAACAGATACGCAGTATTTT; cdr3_aa: CASSQEGLTDGGTDTQYF
j_call: TRBJ2-5; clone_size: few; v_call: TRBV7-9; d_call: -; cdr3_nt: TGTGCCAGCAGCTTGCGTACCCAAGAGACCCAGTACTTC; cdr3_aa: CASSLRTQETQYF
j_call: TRBJ2-1; clone_size: many; v_call: TRBV15; d_call: TRBD2; cdr3_nt: TGTGCCACCAGCAGCGATCTGGGACTAGCAATTAGCAATGAGCAGTTCTTC; cdr3_aa: CATSSDLGLAISNEQFF
j_call: TRBJ2-5; clone_size: -; v_call: TRBV6-6; d_call: -; cdr3_nt: TGTGCCAGCAGTCTCAGGGGATTACAAGAGACCCAGTACTTC; cdr3_aa: CASSLRGLQETQYF